This TCR beta chain was captured in a study of Ad26.COV2.S vaccination and SARS-CoV-2 variants. Study-wide results and caveats: In vaccinated individuals, spike-specific CD8+ and CD4+ T cell responses reportedly displayed substantial breadth.

Treatment in this sample: around 19 received Ad26.COV2.S at low or high dose, single or two shots; 5 received placebo; per-sample allocation not given. Sampling occurred on day 63 after the first vaccine or placebo injection. On this clone: Its antigen is still unknown.

The germline CDR1 and CDR2 sequences are MDHEN and SYDVKM. V gave up 2 bases and J gave up 4 bases, with 17 bases separating them. The CDR3 sequence is 16 residues long. Sequencing was performed with immunoSEQ multiplex PCR; in TCRdb, only in-frame clones are kept and a portion is missing. The table records around 300,000 clones, under 90% of them present only once. This rearrangement joins TRBV28 to TRBJ1-1; TRBD1 is a possible D gene (6 bases). The sample was peripheral blood, taken in a trial of Ad26.COV2.S vaccine versus placebo. This TCR was recovered from a person aged 18-65 years who received the Ad26.COV2.S COVID-19 vaccine or a placebo. CDR3 nucleotides: TGTGCCAGCAGTTTAAAGGGCGTGGGGGCAATCACTGAAGCTTTCTTT. Encoded protein: CASSLKGVGAITEAFF.